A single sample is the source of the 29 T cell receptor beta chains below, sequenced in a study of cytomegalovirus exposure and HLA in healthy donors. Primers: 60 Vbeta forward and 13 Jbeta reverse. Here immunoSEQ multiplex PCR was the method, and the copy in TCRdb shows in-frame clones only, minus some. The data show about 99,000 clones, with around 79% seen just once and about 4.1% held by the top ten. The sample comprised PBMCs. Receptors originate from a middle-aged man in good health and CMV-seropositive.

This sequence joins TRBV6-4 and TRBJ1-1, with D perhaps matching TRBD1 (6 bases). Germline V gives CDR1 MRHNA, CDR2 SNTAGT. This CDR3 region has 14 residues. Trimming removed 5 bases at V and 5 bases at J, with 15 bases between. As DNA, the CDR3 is TGTGCCAGCAGTTCGGTAGGGGGTGGAACTGAAGCTTTCTTT. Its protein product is CASSSVGGGTEAFF.

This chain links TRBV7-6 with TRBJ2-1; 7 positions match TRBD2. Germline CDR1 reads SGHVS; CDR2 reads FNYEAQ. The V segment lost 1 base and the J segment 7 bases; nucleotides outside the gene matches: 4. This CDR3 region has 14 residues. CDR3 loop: CASSLGGSGNEQFF. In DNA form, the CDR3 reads TGTGCCAGCAGCTTAGGCGGGAGTGGAAATGAGCAGTTCTTC.

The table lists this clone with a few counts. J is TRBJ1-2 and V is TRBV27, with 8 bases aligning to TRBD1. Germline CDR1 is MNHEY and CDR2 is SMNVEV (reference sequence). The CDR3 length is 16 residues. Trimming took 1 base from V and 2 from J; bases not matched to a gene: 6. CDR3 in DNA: TGTGCCAGCAGTTTATACGCAGGGGGCGCCAACTATGGCTACACCTTC. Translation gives CASSLYAGGANYGYTF.

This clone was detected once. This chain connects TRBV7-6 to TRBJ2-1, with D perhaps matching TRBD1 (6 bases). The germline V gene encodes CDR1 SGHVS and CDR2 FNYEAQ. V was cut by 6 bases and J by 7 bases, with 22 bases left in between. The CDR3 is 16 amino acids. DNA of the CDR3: TGTGCCAGCAGTTACTCGCCGGCAGGGGAAGTGAATGAGCAGTTCTTC. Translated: CASSYSPAGEVNEQFF.

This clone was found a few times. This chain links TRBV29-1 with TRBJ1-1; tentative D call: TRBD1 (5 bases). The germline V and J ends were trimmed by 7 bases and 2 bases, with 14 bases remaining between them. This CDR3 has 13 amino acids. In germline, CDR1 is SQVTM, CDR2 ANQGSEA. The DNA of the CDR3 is TGCAGCGCTTGGGCAGGGCTAAACACTGAAGCTTTCTTT. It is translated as CSAWAGLNTEAFF.

CDR3 amino acids: CATTSAGIGNTGELFF. The DNA for the CDR3 is TGTGCCACGACGTCAGCGGGAATTGGGAACACCGGGGAGCTGTTTTTT. The rearrangement joins TRBV15 to TRBJ2-2; 7 bases map to TRBD2. The germline CDR1 and CDR2 sequences are LNHNV and YYDKDF (reference sequence). CDR3 length: 16 residues. V shed 9 bases and J 1 base; nucleotides not matched to a gene: 11.

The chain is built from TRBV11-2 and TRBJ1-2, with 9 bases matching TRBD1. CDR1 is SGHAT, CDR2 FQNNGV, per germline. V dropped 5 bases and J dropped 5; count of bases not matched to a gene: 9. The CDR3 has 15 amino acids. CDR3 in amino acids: CASSDHRGRTYGYTF. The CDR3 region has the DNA TGTGCCAGCAGCGACCACAGGGGGCGCACGTATGGCTACACCTTC.

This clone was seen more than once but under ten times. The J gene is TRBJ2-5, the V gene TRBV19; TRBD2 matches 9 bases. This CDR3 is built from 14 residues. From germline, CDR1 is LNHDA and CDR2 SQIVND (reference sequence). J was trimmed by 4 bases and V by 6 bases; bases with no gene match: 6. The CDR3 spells CASRAGLAVETQYF. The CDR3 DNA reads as TGTGCCAGTAGGGCGGGACTAGCAGTAGAGACCCAGTACTTC.

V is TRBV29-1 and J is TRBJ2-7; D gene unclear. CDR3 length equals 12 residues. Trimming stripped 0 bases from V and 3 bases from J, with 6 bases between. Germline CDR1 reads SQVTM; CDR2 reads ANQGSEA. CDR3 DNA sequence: TGCAGCGTTGAAGACACTTACTACGAGCAGTACTTC. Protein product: CSVEDTYYEQYF.

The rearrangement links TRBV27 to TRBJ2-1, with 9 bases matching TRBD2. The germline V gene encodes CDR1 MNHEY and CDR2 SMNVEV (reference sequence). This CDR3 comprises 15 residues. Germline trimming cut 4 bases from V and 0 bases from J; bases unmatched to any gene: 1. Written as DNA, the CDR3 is TGTGCCAGCAGTTCGACTAGCGGCTCCTACAATGAGCAGTTCTTC. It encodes CASSSTSGSYNEQFF.

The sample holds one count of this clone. CDR3 protein: CASSLNREPYNEQFF. The DNA for the CDR3 is TGTGCCAGCAGTTTAAACAGGGAACCATACAATGAGCAGTTCTTC. The J gene is TRBJ2-1, the V gene TRBV27; the D gene is possibly TRBD1 (6 bases). V lost 2 bases, J lost 4 bases, and 12 bases lay in between. The V gene's germline CDR1 is MNHEY and CDR2 SMNVEV (reference sequence). CDR3 length: 15 residues.

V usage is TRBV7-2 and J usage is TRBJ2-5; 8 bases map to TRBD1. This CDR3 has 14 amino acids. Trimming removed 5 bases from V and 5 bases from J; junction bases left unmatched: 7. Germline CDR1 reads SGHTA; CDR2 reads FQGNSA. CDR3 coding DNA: TGTGCCAGCAGCCGCAGGACAGGGAGGGAGACCCAGTACTTC. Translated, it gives CASSRRTGRETQYF.

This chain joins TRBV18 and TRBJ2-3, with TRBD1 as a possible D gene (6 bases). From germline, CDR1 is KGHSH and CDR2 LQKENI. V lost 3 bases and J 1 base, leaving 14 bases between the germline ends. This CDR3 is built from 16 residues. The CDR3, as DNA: TGTGCCAGCTCACCTCAACAGGGTGATGGCACAGATACGCAGTATTTT. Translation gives CASSPQQGDGTDTQYF.

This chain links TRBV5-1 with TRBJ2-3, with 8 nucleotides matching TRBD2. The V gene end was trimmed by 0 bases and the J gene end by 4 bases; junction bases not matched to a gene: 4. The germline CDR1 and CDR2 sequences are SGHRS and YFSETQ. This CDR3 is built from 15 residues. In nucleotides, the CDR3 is TGCGCCAGCAGCTTGGGGGCGGGAGGAGCAGATACGCAGTATTTT. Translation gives CASSLGAGGADTQYF.

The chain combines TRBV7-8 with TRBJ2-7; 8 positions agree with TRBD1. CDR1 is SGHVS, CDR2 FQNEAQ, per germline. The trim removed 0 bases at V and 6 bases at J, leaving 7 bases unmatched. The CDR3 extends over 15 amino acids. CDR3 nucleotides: TGTGCCAGCAGCTTAGCTACAGGGGGGTTGGGCGAGCAGTACTTC. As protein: CASSLATGGLGEQYF.

CDR3 residues: CASSAGTGGRNTEAFF. CDR3 DNA sequence: TGTGCCAGCAGCGCCGGGACAGGGGGCAGGAACACTGAAGCTTTCTTT. V is TRBV5-6 and J is TRBJ1-1, with TRBD1 matching 12 bases. The CDR3 is made up of 16 amino acids. Germline V gene sequence: CDR1 SGHDT, CDR2 YYEEEE. V lost 4 bases to trimming and J lost 1 base; unmatched junction nucleotides: 5.

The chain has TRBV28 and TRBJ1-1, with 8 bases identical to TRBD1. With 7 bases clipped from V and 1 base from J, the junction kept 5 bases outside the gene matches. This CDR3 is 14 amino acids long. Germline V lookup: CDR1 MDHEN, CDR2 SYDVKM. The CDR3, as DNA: TGTGCCAGCACCACCGGGACAGGGAACACTGAAGCTTTCTTT. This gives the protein CASTTGTGNTEAFF. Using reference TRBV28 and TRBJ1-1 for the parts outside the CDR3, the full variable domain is DVKVTQSSRYLVKRTGEKVFLECVQDMDHENMFWYRQDPGLGLRLIYFSYDVKMKEKGDIPEGYSVSREKKERFSLILESASTNQTSMYLCASTTGTGNTEAFFGQGTRLTVV.

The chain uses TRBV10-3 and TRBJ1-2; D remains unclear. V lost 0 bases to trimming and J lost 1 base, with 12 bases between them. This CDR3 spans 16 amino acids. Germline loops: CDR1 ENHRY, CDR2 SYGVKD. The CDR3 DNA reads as TGTGCCATCAGTGAGTCCCGGGGTAGGGATAACTATGGCTACACCTTC. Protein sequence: CAISESRGRDNYGYTF.

In nucleotides, the CDR3 is TGTGCCAGCAGTAGCCAGGGCGCAGGGAATGAAAAACTGTTTTTT. It is translated as CASSSQGAGNEKLFF. The genes are TRBV2 and TRBJ1-4, with D possibly being TRBD1 (5 bases). The V end lost 5 bases, the J end lost 5 bases, and 15 bases lay between the germline ends. Per the germline V gene, CDR1 is SNHLY and CDR2 is FYNNEI. CDR3 size: 15 residues.

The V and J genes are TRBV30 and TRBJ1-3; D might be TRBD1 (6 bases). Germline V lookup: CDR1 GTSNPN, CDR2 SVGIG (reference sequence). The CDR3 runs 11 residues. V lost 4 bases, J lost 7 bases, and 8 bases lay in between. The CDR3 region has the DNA TGTGCCTGGACCCAGGGGAACACCATATATTTT. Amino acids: CAWTQGNTIYF.

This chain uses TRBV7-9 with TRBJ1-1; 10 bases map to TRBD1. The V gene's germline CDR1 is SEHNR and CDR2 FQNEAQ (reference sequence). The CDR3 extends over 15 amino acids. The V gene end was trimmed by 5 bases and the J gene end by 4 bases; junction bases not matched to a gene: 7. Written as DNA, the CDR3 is TGTGCCAGCAGCCTTAAGACAGGGGGCCTCACTGAAGCTTTCTTT. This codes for CASSLKTGGLTEAFF.

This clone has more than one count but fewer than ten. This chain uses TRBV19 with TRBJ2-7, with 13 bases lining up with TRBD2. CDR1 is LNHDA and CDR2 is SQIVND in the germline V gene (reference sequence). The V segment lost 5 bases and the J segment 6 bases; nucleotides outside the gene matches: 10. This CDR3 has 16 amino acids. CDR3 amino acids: CASSSTSGRALGEQYF. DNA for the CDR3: TGTGCCAGTAGTTCTACTAGCGGGAGGGCCCTGGGCGAGCAGTACTTC.

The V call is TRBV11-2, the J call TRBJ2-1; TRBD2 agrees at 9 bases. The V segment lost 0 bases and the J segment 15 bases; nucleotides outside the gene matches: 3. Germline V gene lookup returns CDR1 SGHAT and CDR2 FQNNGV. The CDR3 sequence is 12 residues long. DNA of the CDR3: TGTGCCAGCAGCTTAGAGGGCGGGAGGGTGTTCTTC. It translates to CASSLEGGRVFF.

This CDR3 reads CSVEPTGFGEQFF. CDR3 coding DNA: TGCAGCGTGGAGCCCACGGGTTTTGGTGAGCAGTTCTTC. This chain uses TRBV29-1 with TRBJ2-1; no definite D call. V was cut by 6 bases and J by 9 bases, with 18 bases left in between. CDR1 SQVTM and CDR2 ANQGSEA come from the germline V gene. This CDR3 has 13 amino acids.

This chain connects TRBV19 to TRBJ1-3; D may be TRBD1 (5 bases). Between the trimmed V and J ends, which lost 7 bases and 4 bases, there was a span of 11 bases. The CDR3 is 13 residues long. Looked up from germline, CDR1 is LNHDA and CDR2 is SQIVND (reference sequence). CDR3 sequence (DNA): TGTGCCAGTAACCGACAGCCAGGAAACACCATATATTTT. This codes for CASNRQPGNTIYF.

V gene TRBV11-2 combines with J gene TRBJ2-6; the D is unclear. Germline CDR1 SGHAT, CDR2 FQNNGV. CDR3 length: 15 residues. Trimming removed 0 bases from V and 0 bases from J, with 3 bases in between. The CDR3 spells CASSLDVSGANVLTF. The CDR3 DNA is TGTGCCAGCAGCTTAGACGTCTCTGGGGCCAACGTCCTGACTTTC.

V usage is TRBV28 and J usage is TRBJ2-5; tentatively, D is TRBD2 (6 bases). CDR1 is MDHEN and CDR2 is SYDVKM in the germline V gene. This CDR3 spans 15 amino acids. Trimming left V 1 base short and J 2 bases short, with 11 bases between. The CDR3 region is CASSLSGLLQETQYF. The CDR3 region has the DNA TGTGCCAGCAGTTTATCGGGACTGCTACAAGAGACCCAGTACTTC. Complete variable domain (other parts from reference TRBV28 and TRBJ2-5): DVKVTQSSRYLVKRTGEKVFLECVQDMDHENMFWYRQDPGLGLRLIYFSYDVKMKEKGDIPEGYSVSREKKERFSLILESASTNQTSMYLCASSLSGLLQETQYFGPGTRLLVL.

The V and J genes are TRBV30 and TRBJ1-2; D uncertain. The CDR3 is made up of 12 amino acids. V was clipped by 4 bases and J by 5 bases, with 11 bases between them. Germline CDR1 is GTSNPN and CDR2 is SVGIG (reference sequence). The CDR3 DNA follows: TGTGCCTGGACCGCGGGATCATATGGCTACACCTTC. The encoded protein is CAWTAGSYGYTF.

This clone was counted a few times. CDR3 sequence (DNA): TGTGCCAGCAGTTACAGGTTCGGACAGGGTTACGAGCAGTACTTC. This translates into CASSYRFGQGYEQYF. The chain joins TRBV6-5 to TRBJ2-5, with 8 nucleotides matching TRBD1. The tail of the sequence fits TRBJ2-7 better, so the J call may be wrong. The CDR3 totals 15 residues. Germline CDR1 and CDR2: MNHEY and SVGAGI.